The source of this T cell receptor (beta chain) is a study of CD8 T cells in Susac syndrome. Germline assignment: CDR1 DFQATT and CDR2 SNEGSKA (reference sequence). This CDR3 is built from 14 residues. The V and J ends lost 5 bases and 7 bases respectively, with 15 bases between them. Reverse transcription of about 0.45 to 1 ug RNA used random hexamers. From the immunoSEQ multiplex PCR reads, TCRdb called clonotypes with MiXCR, one entry per CDR3 protein. The sample includes about 190,000 distinct CDR3 sequences, under 95% of them seen just once. Sequences were obtained from CD4+ T cells from PBMCs. This rearrangement joins TRBV20-1 to TRBJ1-6, with D maybe TRBD1 (5 bases). The sequence was obtained from a human donor in good health. CDR3 DNA sequence: TGCAGTGCTCACGCAAGGGACGGCAATTCACCCCTCCACTTT. Its protein product is CSAHARDGNSPLHF.